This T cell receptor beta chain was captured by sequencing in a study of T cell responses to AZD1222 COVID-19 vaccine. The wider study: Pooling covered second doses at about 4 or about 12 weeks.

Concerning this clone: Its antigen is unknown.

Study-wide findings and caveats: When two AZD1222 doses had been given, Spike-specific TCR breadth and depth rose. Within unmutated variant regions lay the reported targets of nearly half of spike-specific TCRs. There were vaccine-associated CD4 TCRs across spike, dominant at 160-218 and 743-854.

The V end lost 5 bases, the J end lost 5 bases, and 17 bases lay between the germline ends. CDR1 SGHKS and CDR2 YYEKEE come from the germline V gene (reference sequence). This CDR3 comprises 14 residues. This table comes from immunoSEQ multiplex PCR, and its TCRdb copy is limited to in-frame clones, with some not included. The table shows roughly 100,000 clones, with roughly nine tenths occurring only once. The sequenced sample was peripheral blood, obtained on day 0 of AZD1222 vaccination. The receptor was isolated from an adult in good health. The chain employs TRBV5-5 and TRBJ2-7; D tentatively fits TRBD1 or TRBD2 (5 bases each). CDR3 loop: CASRQTVGADEQYF. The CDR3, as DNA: TGTGCCAGCAGACAGACAGTCGGGGCGGACGAGCAGTACTTC.